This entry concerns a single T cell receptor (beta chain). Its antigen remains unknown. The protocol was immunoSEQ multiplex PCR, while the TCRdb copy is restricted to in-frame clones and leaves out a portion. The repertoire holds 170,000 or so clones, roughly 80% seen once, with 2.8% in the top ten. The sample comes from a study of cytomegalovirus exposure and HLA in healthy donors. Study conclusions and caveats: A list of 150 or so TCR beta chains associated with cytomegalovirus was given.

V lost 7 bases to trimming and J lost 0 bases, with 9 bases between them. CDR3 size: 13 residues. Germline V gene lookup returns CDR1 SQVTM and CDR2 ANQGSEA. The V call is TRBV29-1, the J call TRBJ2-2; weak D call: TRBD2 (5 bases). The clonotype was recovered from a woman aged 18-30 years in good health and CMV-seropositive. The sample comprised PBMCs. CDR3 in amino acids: CSGLATNTGELFF. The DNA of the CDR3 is TGCAGCGGCCTAGCAACGAACACCGGGGAGCTGTTTTTT.